These 31 T cell receptor beta chains originate from one sample sequenced in a study of CXCR3-negative and CXCR3-positive naive CD8 T cells. UMI-labeled 5' RACE TRB cDNA libraries were prepared from the cells. TCRdb reprocessed the 5' RACE reads, with one entry per CDR3 protein and no DNA. The table for this sample gives over 100,000 distinct CDR3 sequences. Material: naive CXCR3- CD8+ T cells from blood. Regarding subset: CD45RO-CCR7+CD27+CD95- naive CD8+ T cells lacking CXCR3 (TNR3-). The receptors originated from a human donor in good health. Some clones in this sample may be carry-over from other donors' samples.

V gene TRBV7-9 combines with J gene TRBJ2-1; the D call of TRBD1 rests on TCRdb alone, since no DNA is present to check it. The CDR3 has 15 residues. CDR1 SEHNR and CDR2 FQNEAQ come from the germline V gene (reference sequence). Here the CDR3 reads CASSLVPGEGDEQFF.

The chain employs TRBV6-2 or TRBV6-3 and TRBJ2-7; the D gene TCRdb calls, TRBD1, cannot be checked with no DNA. The CDR3 spans 13 residues. The germline gives CDR1 MNHEY, CDR2 SVGEGT. The CDR3 is CASSSAPAYEQYF.

The rearrangement joins TRBV29-1 to TRBJ2-5; absent DNA, TCRdb's TRBD1 call cannot be checked. The CDR3 runs to 12 residues. Per the germline V gene, CDR1 is SQVTM and CDR2 is ANQGSEA. This CDR3 reads CSVEGGSRTQYF.

V usage is TRBV29-1 and J usage is TRBJ1-2; with no DNA, the TCRdb D assignment of TRBD1 cannot be verified. Germline V gene data show CDR1 as SQVTM and CDR2 as ANQGSEA. The length of the CDR3 is 11 residues. CDR3 protein: CSDRDVYGYTF.

The genes are TRBV5-1 and TRBJ2-2. Looked up from germline, CDR1 is SGHRS and CDR2 is YFSETQ. The length of the CDR3 is 20 residues. CDR3 region: CASSLELVWTWTSNTGELFF.

The chain is built from TRBV9 and TRBJ2-3; the D gene TCRdb calls, TRBD2, cannot be checked with no DNA. Germline CDR1 and CDR2: SGDLS and YYNGEE. The CDR3 runs 16 residues. The CDR3 region is CASSGWEGGVPDTQYF.

This chain uses TRBV11-2 with TRBJ2-7. This CDR3 is built from 13 residues. The V gene's germline CDR1 is SGHAT and CDR2 FQNNGV. This CDR3 reads CASSLNTAYEQYF.

The chain employs TRBV14 and TRBJ2-5; TCRdb calls TRBD1, which cannot be checked without DNA. The CDR3 sequence is 18 residues long. Germline V lookup: CDR1 SGHDN, CDR2 FVKESK. CDR3 sequence reads: CASSQGIPGWGKKETQCF.

This chain connects TRBV10-3 to TRBJ2-7. The germline gives CDR1 ENHRY, CDR2 SYGVKD. The CDR3 is 12 amino acids. The CDR3 loop is CAIRTTSYEQYF.

The V gene is TRBV28, the J gene TRBJ2-1; TCRdb's D gene call, TRBD1, goes unchecked for lack of DNA. The germline gives CDR1 MDHEN, CDR2 SYDVKM. The CDR3 totals 16 residues. The chain's CDR3 is CASSLRGGRSYNEQFF.

This sequence joins TRBV25-1 and TRBJ2-1. CDR1 and CDR2 from the germline V gene are MGHDK and SYGVNS. The CDR3 length is 11 residues. CDR3 residues: CASSQGVEQFF.

The chain carries TRBV28 and TRBJ2-3; without DNA, the TCRdb call of TRBD2 cannot be checked. Germline V gene sequence: CDR1 MDHEN, CDR2 SYDVKM. The length of the CDR3 is 15 residues. CDR3 loop: CASSDGRVWTDTQYF.

This chain joins TRBV14 and TRBJ2-7; no DNA is available, so the TRBD1 call from TCRdb remains unchecked. The CDR3 has 16 residues. Germline assignment: CDR1 SGHDN and CDR2 FVKESK. This chain's CDR3 is CASSRRWGEESYEQYF. The full variable domain, with the rest looked up from reference TRBV14 and TRBJ2-7, is EAGVTQFPSHSVIEKGQTVTLRCDPISGHDNLYWYRRVMGKEIKFLLHFVKESKQDESGMPNNRFLAERTGGTYSTLKVQPAELEDSGVYFCASSRRWGEESYEQYFGPGTRLTVT.

The V call is TRBV5-1, the J call TRBJ2-5; the D call from TCRdb, TRBD1, cannot be confirmed without DNA. This CDR3 contains 15 residues. In germline, CDR1 is SGHRS, CDR2 YFSETQ. The chain's CDR3 is CASSFRGGEKETQYF.

The chain recombines TRBV30 with TRBJ2-5; TCRdb outputs TRBD1, but without DNA this stays unchecked. Looked up from germline, CDR1 is GTSNPN and CDR2 is SVGIG (reference sequence). This CDR3 is built from 11 residues. This CDR3 is CAWSVRQGYIF. The complete variable domain, with remaining parts taken from reference TRBV30 and TRBJ2-5, reads SQTIHQWPATLVQPVGSPLSLECTVEGTSNPNLYWYRQAAGRGLQLLFYSVGIGQISSEVPQNLSASRPQDRQFILSSKKLLLSDSGFYLCAWSVRQGYIFGPGTRLLVL.

This chain joins TRBV21-1 and TRBJ2-3. TRBV21-1 is shown as a pseudogene. This CDR3 contains 15 residues. The CDR3 reads CASSERDLCTDTQYF.

The rearrangement links TRBV7-6 to TRBJ2-7; TCRdb gives TRBD2 as the D gene, but with no DNA this cannot be confirmed. CDR3 size: 12 residues. Germline V gene sequence: CDR1 SGHVS, CDR2 FNYEAQ. CDR3: CASSPGGSEQYF.

J is TRBJ2-1 and V is TRBV4-3; absent DNA, TCRdb's TRBD1 call cannot be checked. The CDR3 consists of 18 residues. In germline, CDR1 is LGHNA, CDR2 YSLEER. This CDR3 reads CASSQDSPGRVTYNEQFF.

This sequence joins TRBV19 and TRBJ2-7; TCRdb outputs TRBD1, but without DNA this stays unchecked. Germline CDR1 and CDR2: LNHDA and SQIVND (reference sequence). This CDR3 region has 14 residues. CDR3 region: CASSSVGQALEQYF.

The chain has TRBV6-1 and TRBJ1-1; TCRdb's D call, TRBD1, is unchecked because there is no DNA. CDR1 and CDR2 from the germline V gene are MNHNS and SASEGT. The CDR3 loop spans 14 amino acids. This chain's CDR3 is CASTPGGSNTEAFF.

The chain joins TRBV12-3 or TRBV12-4 to TRBJ2-6. This CDR3 comprises 15 residues. The CDR3 sequence is CASKTAVSGANVLTF.

The gene calls are TRBV7-9 and TRBJ1-2. Germline CDR1 is SEHNR and CDR2 is FQNEAQ (reference sequence). The CDR3 loop spans 14 amino acids. Here the CDR3 reads CASSLTQGLDGYTF.

The genes are TRBV7-9 and TRBJ2-2; TCRdb's D gene call, TRBD1, goes unchecked for lack of DNA. The CDR3 has 17 residues. CDR1 is SEHNR, CDR2 FQNEAQ, per germline (reference sequence). CDR3: CASSLPTGEENTGELFF.

The chain employs TRBV11-2 and TRBJ2-3; without DNA, the TCRdb call of TRBD2 cannot be checked. Germline CDR1 reads SGHAT; CDR2 reads FQNNGV. CDR3 length: 14 residues. The CDR3 sequence is CASSLSGSMDTQYF.

The gene calls are TRBV12-3 or TRBV12-4 and TRBJ2-7; the TCRdb call, TRBD2, lacks DNA for checking. The CDR3 has 14 amino acids. The chain's CDR3 is CASSLGRSLYEQYF.

This chain joins TRBV7-2 and TRBJ2-7; TCRdb reports TRBD2, a call that lacks DNA to check it against. This CDR3 contains 16 residues. Germline V gene sequence: CDR1 SGHTA, CDR2 FQGNSA. Here the CDR3 reads CASSLEGLAGAYEQYF.

V is TRBV7-9 and J is TRBJ2-1. The CDR3 sequence is 14 residues long. CDR1 and CDR2 (germline): SEHNR, FQNEAQ (reference sequence). The CDR3 sequence: CASSLVIYPSEQFF.

This sequence joins TRBV29-1 and TRBJ2-3. This CDR3 contains 15 residues. Germline V gene lookup returns CDR1 SQVTM and CDR2 ANQGSEA. CDR3 amino acids: CSVEGLGSRSDTQYF.

The chain combines TRBV3-1 with TRBJ1-2; the D call from TCRdb, TRBD1, cannot be confirmed without DNA. The CDR3 is 18 residues long. Germline V gives CDR1 LGHDT, CDR2 YNNKEL (reference sequence). This CDR3 is CASSGQVSKPGAPNGYTF.

The chain joins TRBV9 to TRBJ2-3. This CDR3 comprises 17 residues. From germline, CDR1 is SGDLS and CDR2 YYNGEE. CDR3 protein: CASSAQQRTGSTDTQYF.

The chain joins TRBV29-1 to TRBJ2-7; TCRdb proposes TRBD1, but this gene call is untestable without DNA. Looked up from germline, CDR1 is SQVTM and CDR2 is ANQGSEA. The CDR3 has 12 residues. The CDR3 sequence is CSAGEGANEQYF.